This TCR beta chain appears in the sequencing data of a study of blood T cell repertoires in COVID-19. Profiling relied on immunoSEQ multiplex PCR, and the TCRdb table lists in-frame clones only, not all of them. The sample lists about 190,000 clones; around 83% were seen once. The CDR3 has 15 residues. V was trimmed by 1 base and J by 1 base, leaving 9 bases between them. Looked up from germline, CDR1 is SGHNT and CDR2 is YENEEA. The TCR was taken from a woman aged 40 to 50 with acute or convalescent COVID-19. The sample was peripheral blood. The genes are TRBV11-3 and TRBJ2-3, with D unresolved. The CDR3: CASSLGSQGTDTQYF. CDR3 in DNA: TGTGCCAGCAGCTTAGGTTCCCAGGGCACAGATACGCAGTATTTT. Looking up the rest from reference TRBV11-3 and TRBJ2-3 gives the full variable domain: EAGVVQSPRYKIIEKKQPVAFWCNPISGHNTLYWYLQNLGQGPELLIRYENEEAVDDSQLPKDRFSAERLKGVDSTLKIQPAELGDSAVYLCASSLGSQGTDTQYFGPGTRLTVL.